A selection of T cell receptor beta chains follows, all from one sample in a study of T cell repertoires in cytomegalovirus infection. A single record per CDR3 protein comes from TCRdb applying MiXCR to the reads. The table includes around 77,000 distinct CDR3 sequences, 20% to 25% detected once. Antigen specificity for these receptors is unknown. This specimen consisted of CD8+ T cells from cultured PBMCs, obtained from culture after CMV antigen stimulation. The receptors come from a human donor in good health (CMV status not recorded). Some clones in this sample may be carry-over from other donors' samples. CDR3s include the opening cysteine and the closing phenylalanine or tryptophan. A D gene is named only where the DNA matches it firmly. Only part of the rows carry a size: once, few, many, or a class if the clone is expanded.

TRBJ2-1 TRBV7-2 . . TGTGCCAGCAGCGGCTACGGACCAGGATACAATGAGCAGTTCTTC CASSGYGPGYNEQFF
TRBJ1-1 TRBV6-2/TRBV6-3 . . TGTGCCAGCAGCGGAGCTAAGGGCGTGAACACTGAAGCTTTCTTT CASSGAKGVNTEAFF
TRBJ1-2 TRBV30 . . TGTGCCTGGAGTACAGGGCCCCGCGGCTACACCTTC CAWSTGPRGYTF
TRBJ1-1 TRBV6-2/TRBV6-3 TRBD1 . TGTGCCAGCAGTTACTCTTCCCAGAATAAACCCGGGACAGCGAACACTGAAGCTTTCTTT CASSYSSQNKPGTANTEAFF
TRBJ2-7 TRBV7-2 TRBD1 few TGTGCCAGCAGCCCGTACGGGACAGGGGTCTACGAGCAGTACTTC CASSPYGTGVYEQYF
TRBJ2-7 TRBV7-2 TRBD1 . TGTGCCAGCAGCCCTTGGGACAGCGCCTACGAGCAGTACTTC CASSPWDSAYEQYF
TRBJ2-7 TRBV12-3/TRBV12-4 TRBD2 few TGTGCCAGCACCCGAGGGAGGGGTGGCGAGCAGTACTTC CASTRGRGGEQYF
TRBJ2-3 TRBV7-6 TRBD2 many TGTGCCAGCAGCTCCAGCGGGGGTAGCACAGATACGCAGTATTTT CASSSSGGSTDTQYF
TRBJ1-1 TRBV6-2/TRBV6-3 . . TGTGCCAGCAGTGATCTTCGGGAGAGGACTGAAGCTTTCTTT CASSDLRERTEAFF
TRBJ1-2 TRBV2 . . TGTGCCAGCCCGGCCCCACAGGCCCTTGAGACCTACACCTTC CASPAPQALETYTF
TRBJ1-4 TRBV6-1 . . TGTGCCAGCAGTGAAGCTCCCGGGGCCGGGAGTGAAAAACTGTTTTTT CASSEAPGAGSEKLFF
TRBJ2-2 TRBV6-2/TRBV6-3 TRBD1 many TGTGCCAGCAGCGGGACAGACACCGGGGAGCTGTTTTTT CASSGTDTGELFF
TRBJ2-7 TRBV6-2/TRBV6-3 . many TGTGCCAGCAGTTACCATTCAAAAAACTACGAGCAGTACTTC CASSYHSKNYEQYF
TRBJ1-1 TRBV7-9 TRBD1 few TGTGCCAGCAGCTTAGCTGGCAGGGGGCTCACTGAAGCTTTCTTT CASSLAGRGLTEAFF
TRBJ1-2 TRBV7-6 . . TGTGCCAGCAGCTTGGACGACCCGGGCTACACCTTC CASSLDDPGYTF
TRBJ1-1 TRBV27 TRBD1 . TGTGCCAGCAGTTCCCACGCCTTTCTTGGGACAGGTGAAGCTTTCTTT CASSSHAFLGTGEAFF
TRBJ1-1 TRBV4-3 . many TGCGCCAGCAGCCAAGAATACGGGGGGCGAGAAGCTTTCTTT CASSQEYGGREAFF
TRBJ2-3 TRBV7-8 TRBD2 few TGTGCCAGCAGCTTAGGACTCCTAGCGGTGACAGATACGCAGTATTTT CASSLGLLAVTDTQYF
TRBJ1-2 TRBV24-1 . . TGTGCCACCAGTGACCAGAACAGATTCTTTGGCTACACCTTC CATSDQNRFFGYTF
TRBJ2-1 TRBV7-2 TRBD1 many TGTGCCAGCAGCCTAGACAGGGATTACTACAATGAGCAGTTCTTC CASSLDRDYYNEQFF
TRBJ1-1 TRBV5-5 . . TGTGCCAGCAGCTTGTGGGCTAACTCCTTTGAAGCTTTCTTT CASSLWANSFEAFF
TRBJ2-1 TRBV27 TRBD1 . TGTGCCAGCAGAGTTTTTGGGACCGGGACAGTAAATGAGCAGTTCTTC CASRVFGTGTVNEQFF
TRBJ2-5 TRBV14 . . TGTGCCAGCAGCGTACGGGACATCCAAGAGACCCAGTACTTC CASSVRDIQETQYF
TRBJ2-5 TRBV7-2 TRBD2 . TGTGCCAGCAGCCCACGGACTAGCGGGGGCCAAGAGACCCAGTACTTC CASSPRTSGGQETQYF
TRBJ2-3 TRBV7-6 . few TGTGCCAGCAGCTTACGCAGACCCACAGATACGCAGTATTTT CASSLRRPTDTQYF
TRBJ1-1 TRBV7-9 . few TGTGCCAGCAGCTTGCTGACTGCCGAGACTTTCTTT CASSLLTAETFF
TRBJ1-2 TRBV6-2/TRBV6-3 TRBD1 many TGTGCCAGCAGCGACAGGGGGAAAGGCTACACCTTC CASSDRGKGYTF
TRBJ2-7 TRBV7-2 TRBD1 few TGTGCCAGCAGCTTCACAGGGGGAGTCTACGAGCAGTACTTC CASSFTGGVYEQYF
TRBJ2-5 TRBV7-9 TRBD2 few TGTGCCAGCAGCTTAAGGAGGGGACTAGCGGGGGAAGAGACCCAGTACTTC CASSLRRGLAGEETQYF
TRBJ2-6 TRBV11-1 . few TGTGCCAGCAGCCCGGAGGCCGGGGCTGGGGCCAACGTCCTGACTTTC CASSPEAGAGANVLTF
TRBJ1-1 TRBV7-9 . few TGTGCCAGCAGCCGTTATAACACTGAAGCTTTCTTT CASSRYNTEAFF
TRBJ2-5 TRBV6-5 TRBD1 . TGTGCCAGCAGTGGCGGACAGGTCCAAGAGACCCAGTACTTC CASSGGQVQETQYF
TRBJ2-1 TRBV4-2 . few TGTGCCAGCAGCCATTCCCTTGGTCCCCTATCCTACAATGAGCAGTTCTTC CASSHSLGPLSYNEQFF
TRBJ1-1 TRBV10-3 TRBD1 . TGTGCCATCAGTGGGGGGACAGGGAGCACTGAAGCTTTCTTT CAISGGTGSTEAFF
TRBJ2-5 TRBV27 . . TGTGCCAGCAGGGGGGGTCGTCCAGAGACCCAGTACTTC CASRGGRPETQYF
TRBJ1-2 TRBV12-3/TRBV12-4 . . TGTGCCATCAGTTTGGGGGGCAGTGGCTACACCTTC CAISLGGSGYTF
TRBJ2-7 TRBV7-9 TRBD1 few TGTGCCAGCAGCGGCCAGACAGGGGGACCCTACGAGCAGTACTTC CASSGQTGGPYEQYF
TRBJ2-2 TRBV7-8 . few TGTGCCAGCAGCTTAGGGCCCGGGGAGCTGTTTTTT CASSLGPGELFF
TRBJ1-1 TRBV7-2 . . TGTGCCAGCAGCTTAGGTTCAGGGGCGGAGAACACTGAAGCTTTCTTT CASSLGSGAENTEAFF
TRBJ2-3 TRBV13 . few TGTGCCAGCAGCCAATACACCACGGGACAAGGGGTTGGGGCGCAGTATTTT CASSQYTTGQGVGAQYF
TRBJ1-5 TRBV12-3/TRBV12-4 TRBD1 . TGTGCCAGCAGTAAAACCGGGACAGGTCCCCGTCAGCCCCAGCATTTT CASSKTGTGPRQPQHF
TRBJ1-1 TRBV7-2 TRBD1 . TGTGCCAGCAGCTTAGCGGGAGGGACAGGGACTGAAGCTTTCTTT CASSLAGGTGTEAFF
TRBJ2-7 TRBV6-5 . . TGTGCCAGCACCACTGGGTCCTGGGGGAACTACGAGCAGTACTTC CASTTGSWGNYEQYF
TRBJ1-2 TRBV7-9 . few TGTGCCAGCAGCCGGGTCGGAGGGGACGGCTACACCTTC CASSRVGGDGYTF